Reported below is one T cell receptor (beta chain). The target antigen is unknown. The CDR3 covers 20 residues. Germline loops: CDR1 LGHNA, CDR2 YSLEER. Unmatched junction bases numbered 14, after V lost 0 bases and J lost 3 bases. TCRdb keeps only in-frame clones here, not all; method: immunoSEQ multiplex PCR. Altogether fewer than 200,000 clones are present, about 90% being singletons, with the ten largest covering 5% to 7.5%. This entry belongs to a study of T cell responses to AZD1222 COVID-19 vaccine. Whole-study context: Second-dose groups at about 4 or about 12 weeks were pooled.

Study-wide results and caveats: Sampled repertoires all dated from after the peak T cell response. Nearly half of the spike-specific TCRs reportedly recognize variant regions that carry no mutations. Just a handful of people given AZD1222 tested seropositive at baseline.

This chain connects TRBV4-3 to TRBJ2-7, with TRBD2 matching over 13 bases. The sample consisted of peripheral blood, taken on day 0 of AZD1222 vaccination. This clonotype was obtained from an adult in good health. As DNA, the CDR3 is TGCGCCAGCAGCCAAGACCCTCCTACGGGACTAGCGGGGCTAAGCTACGAGCAGTACTTC. This sequence encodes CASSQDPPTGLAGLSYEQYF.